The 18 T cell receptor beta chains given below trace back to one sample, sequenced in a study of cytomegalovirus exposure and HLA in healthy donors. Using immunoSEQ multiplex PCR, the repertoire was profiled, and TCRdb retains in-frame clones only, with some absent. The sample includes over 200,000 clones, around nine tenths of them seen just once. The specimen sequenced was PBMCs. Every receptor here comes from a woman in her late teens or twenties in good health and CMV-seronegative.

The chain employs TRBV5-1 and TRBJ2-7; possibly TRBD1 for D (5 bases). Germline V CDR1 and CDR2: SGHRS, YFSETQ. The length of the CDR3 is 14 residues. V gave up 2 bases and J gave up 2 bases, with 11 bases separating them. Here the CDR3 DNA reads TGCGCCAGCAGCTTAACGGACACGACCTACGAGCAGTACTTC. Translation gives CASSLTDTTYEQYF. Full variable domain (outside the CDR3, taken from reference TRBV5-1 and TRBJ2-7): KAGVTQTPRYLIKTRGQQVTLSCSPISGHRSVSWYQQTPGQGLQFLFEYFSETQRNKGNFPGRFSGRQFSNSRSEMNVSTLELGDSALYLCASSLTDTTYEQYFGPGTRLTVT.

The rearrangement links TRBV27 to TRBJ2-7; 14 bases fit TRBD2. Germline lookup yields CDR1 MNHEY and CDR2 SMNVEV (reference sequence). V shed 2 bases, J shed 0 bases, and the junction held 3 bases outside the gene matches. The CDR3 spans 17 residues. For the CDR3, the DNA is TGTGCCAGCAGTTTAAGGACTAGCGGGAGGAGCTCCTACGAGCAGTACTTC. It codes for CASSLRTSGRSSYEQYF.

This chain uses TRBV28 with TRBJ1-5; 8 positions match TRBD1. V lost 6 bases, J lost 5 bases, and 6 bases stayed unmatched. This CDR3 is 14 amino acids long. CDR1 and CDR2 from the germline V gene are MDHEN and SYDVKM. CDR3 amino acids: CASSSNRGDQPQHF. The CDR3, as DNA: TGTGCCAGCAGCTCCAACAGGGGGGATCAGCCCCAGCATTTT. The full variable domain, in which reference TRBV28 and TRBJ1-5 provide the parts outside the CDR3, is DVKVTQSSRYLVKRTGEKVFLECVQDMDHENMFWYRQDPGLGLRLIYFSYDVKMKEKGDIPEGYSVSREKKERFSLILESASTNQTSMYLCASSSNRGDQPQHFGDGTRLSIL.

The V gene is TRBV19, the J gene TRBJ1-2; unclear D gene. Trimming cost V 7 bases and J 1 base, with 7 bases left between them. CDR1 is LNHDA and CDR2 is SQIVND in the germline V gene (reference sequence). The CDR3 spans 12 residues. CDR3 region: CASMRDNYGYTF. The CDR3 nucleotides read TGTGCCAGTATGAGGGATAACTATGGCTACACCTTC.

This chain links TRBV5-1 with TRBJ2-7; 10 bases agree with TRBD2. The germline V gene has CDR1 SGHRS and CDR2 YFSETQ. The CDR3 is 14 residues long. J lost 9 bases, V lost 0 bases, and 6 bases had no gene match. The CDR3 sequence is CASSLEAGGTGQYF. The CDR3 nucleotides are TGCGCCAGCAGCTTGGAAGCGGGAGGGACCGGGCAGTACTTC.

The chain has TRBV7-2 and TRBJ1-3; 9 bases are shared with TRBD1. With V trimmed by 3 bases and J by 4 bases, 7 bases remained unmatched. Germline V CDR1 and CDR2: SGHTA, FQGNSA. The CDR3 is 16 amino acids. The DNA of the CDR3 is TGTGCCAGCAGCTTTTTGGGGACAGGGATAGGAAACACCATATATTTT. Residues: CASSFLGTGIGNTIYF. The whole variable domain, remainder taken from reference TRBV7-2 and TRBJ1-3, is GAGVSQSPSNKVTEKGKDVELRCDPISGHTALYWYRQSLGQGLEFLIYFQGNSAPDKSGLPSDRFSAERTGGSVSTLTIQRTQQEDSAVYLCASSFLGTGIGNTIYFGEGSWLTVV.

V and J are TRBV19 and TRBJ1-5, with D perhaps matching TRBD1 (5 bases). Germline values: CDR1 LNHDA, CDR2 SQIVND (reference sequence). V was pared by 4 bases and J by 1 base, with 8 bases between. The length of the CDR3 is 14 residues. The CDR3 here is CASSTGLSNQPQHF. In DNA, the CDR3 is TGTGCCAGTAGTACAGGGCTCAGCAATCAGCCCCAGCATTTT.

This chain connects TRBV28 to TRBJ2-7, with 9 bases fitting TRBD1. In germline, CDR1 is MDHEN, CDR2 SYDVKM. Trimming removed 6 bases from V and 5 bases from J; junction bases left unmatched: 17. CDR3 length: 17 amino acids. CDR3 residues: CASRFPPGTGNENEQYF. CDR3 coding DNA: TGTGCCAGCAGATTCCCTCCCGGGACAGGGAATGAGAACGAGCAGTACTTC. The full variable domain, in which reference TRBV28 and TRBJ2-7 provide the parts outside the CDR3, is DVKVTQSSRYLVKRTGEKVFLECVQDMDHENMFWYRQDPGLGLRLIYFSYDVKMKEKGDIPEGYSVSREKKERFSLILESASTNQTSMYLCASRFPPGTGNENEQYFGPGTRLTVT.

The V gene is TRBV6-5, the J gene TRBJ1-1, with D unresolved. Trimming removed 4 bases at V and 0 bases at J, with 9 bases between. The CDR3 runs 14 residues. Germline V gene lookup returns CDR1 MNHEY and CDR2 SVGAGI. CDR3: CASSWGDVNTEAFF. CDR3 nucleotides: TGTGCCAGCAGTTGGGGAGATGTGAACACTGAAGCTTTCTTT.

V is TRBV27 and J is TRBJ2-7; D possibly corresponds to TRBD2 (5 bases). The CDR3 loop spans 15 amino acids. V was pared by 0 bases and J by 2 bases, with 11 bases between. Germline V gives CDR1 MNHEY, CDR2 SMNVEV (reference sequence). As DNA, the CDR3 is TGTGCCAGCAGTTTATCGATGGACTTAGCCTACGAGCAGTACTTC. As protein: CASSLSMDLAYEQYF.

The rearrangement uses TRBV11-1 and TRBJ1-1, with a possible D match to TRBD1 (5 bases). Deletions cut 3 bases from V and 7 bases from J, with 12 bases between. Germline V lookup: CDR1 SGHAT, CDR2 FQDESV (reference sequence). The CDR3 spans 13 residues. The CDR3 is CASSFRTTDEAFF. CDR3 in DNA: TGTGCCAGCAGCTTTAGGACAACCGATGAAGCTTTCTTT.

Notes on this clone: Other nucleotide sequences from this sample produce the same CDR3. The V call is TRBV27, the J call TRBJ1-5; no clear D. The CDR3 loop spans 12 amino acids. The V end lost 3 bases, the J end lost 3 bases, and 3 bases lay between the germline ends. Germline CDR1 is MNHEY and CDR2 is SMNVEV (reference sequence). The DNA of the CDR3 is TGTGCCAGCAGTTTCCTCAATCAGCCCCAGCATTTT. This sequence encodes CASSFLNQPQHF.

This chain's CDR3 is CASSFGAQSGANVLTF. CDR3 DNA: TGTGCCAGCAGTTTTGGGGCCCAATCTGGGGCCAACGTCCTGACTTTC. The chain couples TRBV28 to TRBJ2-6; TRBD1 is a possible D gene (5 bases). Per the germline V gene, CDR1 is MDHEN and CDR2 is SYDVKM. Trimming cost V 3 bases and J 1 base, with 10 bases left between them. The CDR3 runs to 16 residues. The full variable domain, its missing parts supplied by reference TRBV28 and TRBJ2-6, is DVKVTQSSRYLVKRTGEKVFLECVQDMDHENMFWYRQDPGLGLRLIYFSYDVKMKEKGDIPEGYSVSREKKERFSLILESASTNQTSMYLCASSFGAQSGANVLTFGAGSRLTVL.

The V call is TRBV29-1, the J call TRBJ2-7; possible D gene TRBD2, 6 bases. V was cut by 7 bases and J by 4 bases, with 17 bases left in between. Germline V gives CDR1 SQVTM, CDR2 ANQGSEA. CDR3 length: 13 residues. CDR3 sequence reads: CSAVRGSMYEQYF. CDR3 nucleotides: TGCAGCGCAGTGCGGGGATCTATGTACGAGCAGTACTTC.

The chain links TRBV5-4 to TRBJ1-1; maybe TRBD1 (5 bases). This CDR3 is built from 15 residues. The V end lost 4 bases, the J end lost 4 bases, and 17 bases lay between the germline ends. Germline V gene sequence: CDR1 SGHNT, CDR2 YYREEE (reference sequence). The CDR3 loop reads CASSPAGRPRTEAFF. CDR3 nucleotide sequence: TGTGCCAGCAGCCCTGCGGGACGCCCACGCACTGAAGCTTTCTTT.

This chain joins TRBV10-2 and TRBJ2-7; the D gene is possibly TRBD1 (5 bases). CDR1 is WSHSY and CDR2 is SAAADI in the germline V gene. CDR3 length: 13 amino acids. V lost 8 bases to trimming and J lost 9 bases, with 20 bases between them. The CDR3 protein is CASRPDTAVVQYF. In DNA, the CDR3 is TGCGCCAGCCGACCGGACACAGCCGTGGTGCAGTACTTC.

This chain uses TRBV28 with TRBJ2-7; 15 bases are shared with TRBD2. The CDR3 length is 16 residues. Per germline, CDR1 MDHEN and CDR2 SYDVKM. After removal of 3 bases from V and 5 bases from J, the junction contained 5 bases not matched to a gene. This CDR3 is CASSLGTSGRSHEQYF. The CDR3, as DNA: TGTGCCAGCAGTTTGGGGACTAGCGGGAGGTCCCACGAGCAGTACTTC.

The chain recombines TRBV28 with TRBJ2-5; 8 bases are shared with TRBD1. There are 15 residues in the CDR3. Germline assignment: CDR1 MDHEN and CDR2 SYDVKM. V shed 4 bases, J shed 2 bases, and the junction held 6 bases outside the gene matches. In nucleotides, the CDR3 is TGTGCCAGCAGTTCCCATGGGACAGGTCAAGAGACCCAGTACTTC. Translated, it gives CASSSHGTGQETQYF.